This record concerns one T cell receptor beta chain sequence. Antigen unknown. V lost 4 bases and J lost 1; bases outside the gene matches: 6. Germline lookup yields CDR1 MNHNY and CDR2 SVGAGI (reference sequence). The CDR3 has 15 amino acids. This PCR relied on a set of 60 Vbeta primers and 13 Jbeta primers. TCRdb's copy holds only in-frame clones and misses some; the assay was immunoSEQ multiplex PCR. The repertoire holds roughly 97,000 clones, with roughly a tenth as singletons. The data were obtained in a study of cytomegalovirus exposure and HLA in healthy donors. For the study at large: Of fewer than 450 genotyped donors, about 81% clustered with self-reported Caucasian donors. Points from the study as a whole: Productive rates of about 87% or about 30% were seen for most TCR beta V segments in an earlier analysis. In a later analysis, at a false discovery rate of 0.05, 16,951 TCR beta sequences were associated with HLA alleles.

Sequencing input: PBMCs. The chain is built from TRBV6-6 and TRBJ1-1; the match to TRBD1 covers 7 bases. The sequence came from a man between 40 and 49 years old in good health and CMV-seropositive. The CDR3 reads CASSSPGQRNTEAFF. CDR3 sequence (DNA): TGTGCCAGCAGTTCCCCGGGACAGAGGAACACTGAAGCTTTCTTT.